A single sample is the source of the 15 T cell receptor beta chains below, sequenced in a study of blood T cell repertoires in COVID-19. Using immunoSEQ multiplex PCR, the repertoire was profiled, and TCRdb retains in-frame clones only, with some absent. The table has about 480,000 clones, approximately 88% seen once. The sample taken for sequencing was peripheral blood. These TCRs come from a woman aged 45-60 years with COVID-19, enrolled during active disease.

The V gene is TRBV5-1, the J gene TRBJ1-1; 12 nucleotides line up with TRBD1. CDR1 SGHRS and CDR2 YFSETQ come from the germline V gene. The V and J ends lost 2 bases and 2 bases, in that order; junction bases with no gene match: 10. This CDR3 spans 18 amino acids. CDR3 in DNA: TGCGCCAGCAGCTTAACTCCGCCGGGACAGGGGGCAAACACTGAAGCTTTCTTT. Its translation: CASSLTPPGQGANTEAFF.

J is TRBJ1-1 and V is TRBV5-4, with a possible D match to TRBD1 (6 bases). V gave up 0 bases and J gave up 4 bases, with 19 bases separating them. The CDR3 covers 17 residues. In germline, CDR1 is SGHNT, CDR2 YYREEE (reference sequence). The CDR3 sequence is CASSLAPMRQVSTEAFF. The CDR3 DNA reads TGTGCCAGCAGCTTGGCCCCTATGAGACAGGTGAGCACTGAAGCTTTCTTT.

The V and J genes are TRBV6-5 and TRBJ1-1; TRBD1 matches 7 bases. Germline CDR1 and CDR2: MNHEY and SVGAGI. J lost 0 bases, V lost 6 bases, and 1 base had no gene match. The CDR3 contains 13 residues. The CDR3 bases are TGTGCCAGCAGGGGACAGCTGAACACTGAAGCTTTCTTT. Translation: CASRGQLNTEAFF.

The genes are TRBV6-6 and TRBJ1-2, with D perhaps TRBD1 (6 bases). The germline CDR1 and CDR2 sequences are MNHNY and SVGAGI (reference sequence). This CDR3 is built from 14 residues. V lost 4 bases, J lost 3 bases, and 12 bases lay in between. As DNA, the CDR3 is TGTGCCAGCAGTTCCATCGGACAGTACTATGGCTACACCTTC. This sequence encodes CASSSIGQYYGYTF.

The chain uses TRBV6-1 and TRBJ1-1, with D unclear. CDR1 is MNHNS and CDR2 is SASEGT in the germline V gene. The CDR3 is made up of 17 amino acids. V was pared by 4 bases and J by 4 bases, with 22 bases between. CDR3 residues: CASSATPVILRATEAFF. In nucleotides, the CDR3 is TGTGCCAGCAGTGCCACGCCGGTTATATTGCGGGCCACTGAAGCTTTCTTT.

CDR3 sequence (DNA): TGTGCCAGCAGCCCGAAGGCAGGGGACTATGGCTACACCTTC. The encoded protein is CASSPKAGDYGYTF. This chain uses TRBV7-6 with TRBJ1-2; possible D gene TRBD1, 6 bases. There are 14 residues in the CDR3. Germline lookup yields CDR1 SGHVS and CDR2 FNYEAQ. Trimming pared 5 bases from V and 3 bases from J, leaving 13 bases between.

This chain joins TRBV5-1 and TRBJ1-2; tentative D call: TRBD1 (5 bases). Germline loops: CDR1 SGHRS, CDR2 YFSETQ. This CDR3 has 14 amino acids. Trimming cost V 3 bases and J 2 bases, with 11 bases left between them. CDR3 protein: CASSSAGINYGYTF. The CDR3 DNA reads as TGCGCCAGCAGCTCGGCAGGGATAAACTATGGCTACACCTTC.

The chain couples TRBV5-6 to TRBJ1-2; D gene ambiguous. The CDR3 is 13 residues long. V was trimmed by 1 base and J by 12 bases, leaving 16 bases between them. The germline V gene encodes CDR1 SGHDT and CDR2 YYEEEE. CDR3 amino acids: CASSLKQLARDTF. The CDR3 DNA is TGTGCCAGCAGCTTGAAGCAGTTAGCACGGGACACCTTC. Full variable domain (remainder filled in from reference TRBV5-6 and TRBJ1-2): DAGVTQSPTHLIKTRGQQVTLRCSPKSGHDTVSWYQQALGQGPQFIFQYYEEEERQRGNFPDRFSGHQFPNYSSELNVNALLLGDSALYLCASSLKQLARDTFGSGTRLTVV.

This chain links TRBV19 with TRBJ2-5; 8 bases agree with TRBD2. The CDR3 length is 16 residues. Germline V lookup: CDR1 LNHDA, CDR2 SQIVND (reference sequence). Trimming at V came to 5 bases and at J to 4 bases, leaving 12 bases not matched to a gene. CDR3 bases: TGTGCCAGTAGTGCTATAGCGGGGTATCGTGTAGAGACCCAGTACTTC. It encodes CASSAIAGYRVETQYF.

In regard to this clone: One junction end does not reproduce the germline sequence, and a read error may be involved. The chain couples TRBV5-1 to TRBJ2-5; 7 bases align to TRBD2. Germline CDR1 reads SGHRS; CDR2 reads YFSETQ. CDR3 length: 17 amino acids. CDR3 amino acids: CASSPGGASGAQGTQYF. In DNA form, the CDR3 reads TGCGCCAGCAGCCCGGGAGGAGCGAGCGGGGCCCAAGGGACCCAGTACTTC.

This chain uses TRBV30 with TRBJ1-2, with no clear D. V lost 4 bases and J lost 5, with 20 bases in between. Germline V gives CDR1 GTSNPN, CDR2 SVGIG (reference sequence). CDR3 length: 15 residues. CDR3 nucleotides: TGTGCCTGGACCCCGGGTAACGAGGTAGTATATGGCTACACCTTC. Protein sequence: CAWTPGNEVVYGYTF.

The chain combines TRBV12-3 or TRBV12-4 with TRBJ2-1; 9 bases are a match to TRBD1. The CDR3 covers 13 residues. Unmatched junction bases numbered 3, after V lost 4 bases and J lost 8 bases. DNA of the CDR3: TGTGCCAGCAGTTGGACAGGGGAGGATGAGCAGTTCTTC. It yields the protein CASSWTGEDEQFF.

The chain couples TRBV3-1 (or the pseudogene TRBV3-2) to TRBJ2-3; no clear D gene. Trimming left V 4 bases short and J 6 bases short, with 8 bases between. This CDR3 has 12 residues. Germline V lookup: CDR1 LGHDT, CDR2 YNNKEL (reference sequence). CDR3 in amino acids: CASSLTGDTQYF. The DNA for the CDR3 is TGTGCCAGCAGCCTAACCGGGGATACGCAGTATTTT.

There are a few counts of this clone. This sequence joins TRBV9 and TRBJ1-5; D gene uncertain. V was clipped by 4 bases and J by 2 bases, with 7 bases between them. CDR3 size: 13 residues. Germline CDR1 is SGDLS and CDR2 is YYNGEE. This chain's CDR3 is CASSPSGNQPQHF. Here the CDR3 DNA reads TGTGCCAGCAGCCCCTCGGGCAATCAGCCCCAGCATTTT.

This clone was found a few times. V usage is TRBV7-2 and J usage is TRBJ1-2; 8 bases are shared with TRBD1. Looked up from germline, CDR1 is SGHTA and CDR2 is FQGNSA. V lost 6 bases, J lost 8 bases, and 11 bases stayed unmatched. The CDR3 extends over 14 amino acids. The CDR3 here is CASRPGGAYGGYTF. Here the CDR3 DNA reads TGTGCCAGCAGGCCAGGGGGCGCATACGGCGGCTACACCTTC.